The clone carrying this T cell receptor beta chain has just a few counts. TCRdb's copy holds only in-frame clones and misses some; the assay was immunoSEQ multiplex PCR. The data contain roughly 77,000 clones, around nine tenths of them singletons. The data belong to a study of blood T cell repertoires in COVID-19. About the research overall: PBMCs, B-cell-depleted T cells, or T cells provided the cDNA or gDNA that made up the material.

The J segment lost 4 bases and the V segment lost 5 bases, leaving 18 bases of the junction unmatched. Germline V gene lookup returns CDR1 SGHVS and CDR2 FNYEAQ. CDR3 size: 19 residues. This sequence joins TRBV7-6 and TRBJ2-5; 11 bases match TRBD2. Material for sequencing was peripheral blood. The clonotype originates from a man between 45 and 60 years old with active COVID-19. Here the CDR3 reads CASSQPGILAGASRETQYF. The CDR3 DNA reads as TGTGCCAGCAGCCAACCTGGAATACTAGCGGGAGCGAGTCGAGAGACCCAGTACTTC.